The present TCR beta chain was sequenced within a study of response to subunit inactivated influenza vaccine. The germline gives CDR1 MNHEY, CDR2 SVGAGI. V gave up 0 bases and J gave up 2 bases, with 11 bases separating them. This CDR3 region has 16 residues. Each CDR3 protein is one row after TCRdb ran MiXCR on the RT-PCR reads. The sample shows roughly 500,000 distinct CDR3 sequences, roughly 25% of them seen only once. This clonotype was counted a few times. The same data also went into a second study, on T cells expressing NK-cell markers. As reported in that work: Researchers built TCR beta cDNA using 5'RACE template switching with UMIs. The TCR beta repertoires were obtained from sorted CD3+CD56+NKG2C+, CD3+CD56+NKG2C- and CD3+CD56-NKG2C+ T cells. Among eight sequenced donors, seven carried HCMV seropositivity while one was seronegative. Among the experiments, several used an anti-gamma-delta TCR antibody to restrict sorting to alpha-beta TCR T cells. HCMV specificity was not established for the expanded NKG2C+ T cell clones.

This sequence originates from a man in his fifties who received an inactivated influenza vaccine. Here the sequenced sample was CD4+ T cells sorted from PBMCs, taken 11 to 12 days after vaccination. This chain joins TRBV6-5 and TRBJ2-1; possible D gene TRBD2, 5 bases. CDR3 bases: TGTGCCAGCAGTTACTCCTGGGGTAGCGCCTACAATGAGCAGTTCTTC. Translating it yields CASSYSWGSAYNEQFF.